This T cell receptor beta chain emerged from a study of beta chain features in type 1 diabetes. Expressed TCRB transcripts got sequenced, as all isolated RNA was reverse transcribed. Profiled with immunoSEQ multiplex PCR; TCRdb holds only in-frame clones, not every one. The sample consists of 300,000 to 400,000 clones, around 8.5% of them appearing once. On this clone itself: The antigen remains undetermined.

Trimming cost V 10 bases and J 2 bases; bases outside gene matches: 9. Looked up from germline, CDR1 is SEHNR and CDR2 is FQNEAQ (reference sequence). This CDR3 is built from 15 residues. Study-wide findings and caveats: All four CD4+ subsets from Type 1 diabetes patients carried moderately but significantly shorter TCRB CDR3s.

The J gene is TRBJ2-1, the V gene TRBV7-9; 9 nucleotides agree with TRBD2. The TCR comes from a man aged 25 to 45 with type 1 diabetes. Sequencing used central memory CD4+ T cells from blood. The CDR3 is CATLGAGGAYNEQFF. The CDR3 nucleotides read TGTGCCACCCTGGGAGCGGGAGGAGCCTACAATGAGCAGTTCTTC.